This TCR beta chain stems from a study of CD8+ T cells in alopecia areata. Study findings and constraints: Scalp samples also yield sequences from resident alphabeta T cells of normal skin. For baseline CD8+ expansion, any link to response stays uncertain with one nonresponder. On tofacitinib, scalp and blood still held many of the expanded lesional clones. Patients shared TCRs less clearly than mice did, possibly owing to HLA.

About this clone: Its antigen remains unknown.

The treatment was: oral pan-JAK inhibitor, 5-10 mg twice daily. Extraction and reverse transcription of RNA yielded cDNA as the sequencing template. Sequencing used immunoSEQ multiplex PCR; TCRdb keeps in-frame clones, though not all of them. The table shows about 170,000 clones, with approximately 52% occurring only once. The clonotype originates from a human donor with alopecia areata. Specimen: CD4+ T cells sorted from blood, collected at roughly week 58, from a patient treated with tofacitinib.

CDR3 sequence: CASSPGTGGSYEQYF. CDR3 sequence (DNA): TGTGCCAGCAGCCCGGGGACAGGGGGATCCTACGAGCAGTACTTC. The rearrangement links TRBV7-2 to TRBJ2-7, with 11 bases fitting TRBD1. The CDR3 is 15 amino acids. Germline assignment: CDR1 SGHTA and CDR2 FQGNSA. The junction had 4 bases not matched to a gene; V was cut back by 5 bases and J by 1 base.